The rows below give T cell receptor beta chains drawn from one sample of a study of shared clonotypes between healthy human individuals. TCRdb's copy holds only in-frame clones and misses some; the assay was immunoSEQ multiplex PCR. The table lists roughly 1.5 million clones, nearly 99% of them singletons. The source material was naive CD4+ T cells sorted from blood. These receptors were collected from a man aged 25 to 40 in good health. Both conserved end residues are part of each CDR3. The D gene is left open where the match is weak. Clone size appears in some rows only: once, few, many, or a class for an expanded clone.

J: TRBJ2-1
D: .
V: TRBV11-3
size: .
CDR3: CASSSTRYDEQFF
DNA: TGTGCCAGCAGCTCAACCCGATACGATGAGCAGTTCTTC

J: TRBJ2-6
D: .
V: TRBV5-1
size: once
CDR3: CASSPVLSGANVLTF
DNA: TGCGCCAGCAGCCCCGTACTCTCTGGGGCCAACGTCCTGACTTTC

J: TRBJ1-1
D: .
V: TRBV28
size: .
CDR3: CASIRSGGDEAFF
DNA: TGTGCCAGCATCAGATCCGGGGGGGATGAAGCTTTCTTT

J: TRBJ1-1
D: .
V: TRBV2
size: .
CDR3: CASSLNGQSGTEAFF
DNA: TGTGCCAGCAGCCTAAATGGACAGTCCGGCACTGAAGCTTTCTTT

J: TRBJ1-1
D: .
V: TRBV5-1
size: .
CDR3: CASSREGARGTEAFF
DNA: TGCGCCAGCAGCCGCGAAGGGGCTCGGGGGACTGAAGCTTTCTTT

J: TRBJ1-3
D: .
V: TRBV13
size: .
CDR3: CASRLGSSGNTIYF
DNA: TGTGCCAGCCGACTAGGGAGCTCTGGAAACACCATATATTTT

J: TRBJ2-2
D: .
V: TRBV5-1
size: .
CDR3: CASSVTDLTGELFF
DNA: TGCGCCAGCAGCGTTACTGACCTAACCGGGGAGCTGTTTTTT

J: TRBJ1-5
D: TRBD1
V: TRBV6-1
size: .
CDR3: CASTVGGGQPQHF
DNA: TGTGCCAGCACGGTAGGGGGCGGTCAGCCCCAGCATTTT

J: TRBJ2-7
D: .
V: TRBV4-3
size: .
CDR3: CASSQEAFTYEQYF
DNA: TGCGCCAGCAGCCAAGAGGCGTTTACCTACGAGCAGTACTTC

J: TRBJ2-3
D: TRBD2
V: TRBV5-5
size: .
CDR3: CASSLASGRIGDTQYF
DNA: TGTGCCAGCAGCTTGGCTAGCGGGAGAATCGGAGATACGCAGTATTTT

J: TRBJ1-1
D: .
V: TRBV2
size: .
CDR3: CASGGQVNTEAFF
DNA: TGTGCCAGCGGGGGGCAGGTAAACACTGAAGCTTTCTTT